This T cell receptor beta chain comes out of a study of blood T cell repertoires in COVID-19. Looking at the study overall: Acute and convalescent COVID-19 specimens originated in the United States, Italy and Spain. PBMCs, B-cell-depleted T cells, or T cells provided the cDNA or gDNA that made up the material.

The V and J ends lost 6 bases and 4 bases, in that order; junction bases with no gene match: 30. Germline assignment: CDR1 MDHEN and CDR2 SYDVKM. The CDR3 spans 22 residues. Original methodology: Estimation of nucleated cell counts was performed using reference gene primer amplification. The method was immunoSEQ multiplex PCR; TCRdb's version includes in-frame clones alone and lacks a portion of them. The V and J calls and the clone size are those of that table, but D and trimming were determined from the DNA. The repertoire holds some 180,000 clones, nearly 90% seen once, with 0.62% in the top ten. This sequence joins TRBV28 and TRBJ1-2, with 9 nucleotides matching TRBD1. The specimen sequenced was peripheral blood. This sequence was found in a man aged 50 to 59 with acute or convalescent COVID-19. CDR3 amino acids: CASSPWSLRGQGRGGDFYGYTF. In DNA, the CDR3 is TGTGCCAGCAGCCCCTGGTCCCTACGAGGACAGGGGAGGGGAGGGGATTTCTATGGCTACACCTTC.